The sequence of this T cell receptor beta chain was determined in a study of cytomegalovirus exposure and HLA in healthy donors. Findings of the study overall: TCR beta V- and J-gene trimming was later associated with a missense DCLRE1C variant.

Use of 60 Vbeta and 13 Jbeta primers characterized the PCR. In the original workflow: Unique TCR beta chains totaled approximately 83 million in a later count, with roughly 11 million of them shared. Profiled with immunoSEQ multiplex PCR; TCRdb holds only in-frame clones, not every one. V, J and clone size were drawn from that table, and D and trimming were deduced from the DNA. The table records some 120,000 clones, about 79% of them present only once. V lost 4 bases and J lost 8; bases outside the gene matches: 0. The CDR3 runs to 12 residues. Germline CDR1 is SGHTA and CDR2 is FQGNSA. In regard to this clone: The antigen is not known.

Specimen: PBMCs. The chain employs TRBV7-2 and TRBJ1-4; 8 bases map to TRBD1. This receptor was identified in a man in his thirties or forties in good health and CMV-seropositive. In DNA, the CDR3 is TGTGCCAGCAGCTGGGACAGGGAAAAACTGTTTTTT. Translating gives CASSWDREKLFF.